A selection of T cell receptor beta chains follows, all from one sample in a study of cytomegalovirus exposure and HLA in healthy donors. Profiling relied on immunoSEQ multiplex PCR, and the TCRdb table lists in-frame clones only, not all of them. Of fewer than 60,000 clones listed, 72% are singletons. The sample taken for sequencing was PBMCs. These receptors all come from a woman aged 50 to 65 in good health and CMV-seropositive. Each CDR3 is given with its conserved first and last residue. The D gene is left open where the match is weak. Only part of the rows carry a size: once, few, many, or a class if the clone is expanded.

>TRBV7-2|TRBJ2-2|TRBD2|-
CASSRASGRQNGELFF
TGTGCCAGCAGCCGGGCTAGCGGGAGACAAAACGGGGAGCTGTTTTTT
>TRBV7-2|TRBJ2-7|-|-
CASSFGGSYEQYF
TGTGCCAGCAGCTTTGGCGGCTCCTACGAGCAGTACTTC
>TRBV15|TRBJ2-5|TRBD2|-
CATSRGEGQETQYF
TGTGCCACCAGCAGAGGGGAGGGCCAAGAGACCCAGTACTTC
>TRBV7-2|TRBJ2-1|TRBD2|-
CASSLGLAGNEQFF
TGTGCCAGCAGCCTCGGGCTAGCGGGGAATGAGCAGTTCTTC
>TRBV19|TRBJ2-2|-|few
CASITRTGELFF
TGTGCCAGTATAACGAGGACCGGGGAGCTGTTTTTT
>TRBV4-3|TRBJ2-7|-|-
CASSQGPGVSYEQYF
TGCGCCAGCAGCCAAGGTCCAGGGGTTTCCTACGAGCAGTACTTC
>TRBV28|TRBJ2-1|TRBD2|-
CASRWSGRGVYNEQFF
TGTGCCAGCCGTTGGAGTGGGAGGGGTGTCTACAATGAGCAGTTCTTC
>TRBV19|TRBJ2-1|TRBD2|-
CASTYSGANSYNEQFF
TGTGCCAGTACCTATAGCGGGGCCAACTCCTACAATGAGCAGTTCTTC
>TRBV9|TRBJ2-3|TRBD2|once
CASSSASGRTDTQYF
TGTGCCAGCAGCAGCGCTAGCGGCCGCACAGATACGCAGTATTTT
>TRBV7-2|TRBJ1-3|-|-
CASSLDRQATGNTIYF
TGTGCCAGCAGCTTAGATAGGCAGGCGACTGGAAACACCATATATTTT
>TRBV2|TRBJ2-5|-|-
CASTKSQPGGETQYF
TGTGCCAGCACCAAGAGCCAACCCGGCGGGGAGACCCAGTACTTC
>TRBV19|TRBJ1-1|-|-
CASCTGNTEAFF
TGTGCCAGTTGCACAGGTAACACTGAAGCTTTCTTT
>TRBV5-1|TRBJ1-1|-|-
CASSLVAGNTEAFF
TGCGCCAGCAGCTTGGTCGCAGGGAACACTGAAGCTTTCTTT
>TRBV5-1|TRBJ2-5|TRBD2|-
CASSWPLTSGETQYF
TGCGCCAGCAGCTGGCCCTTGACTAGCGGTGAGACCCAGTACTTC
>TRBV7-9|TRBJ1-4|-|-
CASSLVRGPGTNEKLFF
TGTGCCAGCAGCTTAGTGCGGGGGCCTGGAACTAATGAAAAACTGTTTTTT
>TRBV9|TRBJ2-4|TRBD2|-
CASSVGSGLAENIQYF
TGTGCCAGCAGCGTCGGTTCCGGACTAGCGGAAAACATTCAGTACTTC
>TRBV18|TRBJ1-5|-|-
CASSPDVSHQPQHF
TGTGCCAGCTCTCCCGATGTGAGCCACCAGCCCCAGCATTTT
>TRBV2|TRBJ2-3|TRBD2|-
CASLTSGRIRTDTQYF
TGTGCCAGCTTGACTAGCGGGAGGATCAGAACAGATACGCAGTATTTT
>TRBV29-1|TRBJ2-7|-|-
CSGGTDYEQYF
TGCAGCGGGGGGACTGACTACGAGCAGTACTTC
>TRBV18|TRBJ1-1|TRBD1|few
CASSPQTGGANEAFF
TGTGCCAGCTCACCACAGACAGGGGGCGCGAATGAAGCTTTCTTT
>TRBV13|TRBJ2-4|TRBD2|few
CASSFSGGINIQYF
TGTGCCAGCAGCTTTTCGGGAGGGATAAACATTCAGTACTTC
>TRBV14|TRBJ1-2|-|-
CASSQDKIGGPSTFYGYTF
TGTGCCAGCAGCCAAGATAAGATCGGGGGTCCCTCTACCTTCTATGGCTACACCTTC
>TRBV25-1|TRBJ2-5|-|few
CASSLRGGIAAQETQYF
TGTGCCAGCAGTTTAAGGGGGGGTATAGCAGCCCAAGAGACCCAGTACTTC
>TRBV19|TRBJ2-5|-|-
CASSKTPGETQYF
TGTGCCAGTAGCAAGACCCCGGGGGAGACCCAGTACTTC